These T cell receptor beta chains were read from a single sample in a study of Ad26.COV2.S vaccination and SARS-CoV-2 variants. Sequenced by immunoSEQ multiplex PCR; TCRdb stores in-frame clones only, minus some. Here the sample spans some 350,000 clones, roughly nine tenths being singletons. Sequencing used peripheral blood, obtained after recovery from COVID-19. These receptors were taken from a human donor who had recovered from COVID-19. CDR3s include the opening cysteine and the closing phenylalanine or tryptophan. D genes are given only for firm matches. Rows may omit the clone size; those that give it use once, few, many or a size class.

d_gene	len	v_gene	abundance	j_gene	CDR3aa	CDR3nt
-	14	TRBV19	once	TRBJ1-1	CASSIGWRNTEAFF	TGTGCCAGTAGTATTGGGTGGCGGAACACTGAAGCTTTCTTT
TRBD1	15	TRBV5-6	few	TRBJ1-6	CASSSLKDRDSPLHF	TGTGCCAGCAGCTCTCTTAAGGACAGGGATTCACCCCTCCACTTT
-	19	TRBV7-9	-	TRBJ1-4	CATDSTRGRSIVGNEKLFF	TGTGCCACCGATTCGACCCGGGGCAGGTCGATAGTGGGTAATGAAAAACTGTTTTTT
-	14	TRBV24-1	-	TRBJ1-2	CATSDFTLNYGYTF	TGTGCCACCAGTGATTTCACACTCAACTATGGCTACACCTTC
-	15	TRBV5-4	few	TRBJ1-5	CASSLDGTSNQPQHF	TGTGCCAGCAGCTTGGACGGCACTAGCAATCAGCCCCAGCATTTT
-	12	TRBV7-2	-	TRBJ1-1	CASSFLSPEAFF	TGTGCCAGCAGCTTTCTAAGCCCTGAAGCTTTCTTT
-	15	TRBV4-3	-	TRBJ2-3	CASSQDPQGPDTQYF	TGCGCCAGCAGCCAAGATCCCCAGGGCCCAGATACGCAGTATTTT
-	13	TRBV6-5	-	TRBJ1-2	CASSYSFQGVNTF	TGTGCCAGCAGTTACTCATTTCAGGGTGTTAACACCTTC
-	16	TRBV5-4	-	TRBJ1-6	CASSLGRAQLNSPLHF	TGTGCCAGCAGCTTGGGGAGGGCTCAATTAAATTCACCCCTCCACTTT
-	16	TRBV15	-	TRBJ1-3	CATSRSTVSSGNTIYF	TGTGCCACCAGCAGATCGACTGTTAGCTCTGGAAACACCATATATTTT